This T cell receptor (beta chain) was sequenced during a study of neurological immune-mediated disorders. Study-level points and caveats: No CDR3 amino acid sequences recurred among expanded clones across subjects, suggesting private repertoires in all groups. The multiple sclerosis repertoire cluster showed no association with any clinical or MRI feature. The authors stated that larger cohorts are needed.

The authors obtained over 180 million TCR-beta sequences from 15-18 subjects per sequencing run. Each CDR3 protein is one row after TCRdb ran MiXCR on the 5' RACE reads. The sample carries 55,000 to 60,000 distinct CDR3 sequences, under 4.5% recorded once. The sample holds many counts of this clonotype. Its antigen is currently unknown. V dropped 3 bases and J dropped 4 bases, with 13 bases sitting between them. The germline gives CDR1 SGHRS, CDR2 YFSETQ. The CDR3 sequence is 14 residues long. Sample: PBMCs. The genes are TRBV5-1 and TRBJ2-5; D possibly corresponds to TRBD2 (7 bases). The origin of this receptor is a woman aged 25 to 39 with multiple sclerosis. The CDR3 coding sequence is TGCGCCAGCAGCTACGGGGGAGGGGGAGAGACCCAGTACTTC. This encodes CASSYGGGGETQYF.